Each of the 27 T cell receptor beta chains below was sequenced from the same sample in a study of T cell responses to AZD1222 COVID-19 vaccine. Repertoires were generated with immunoSEQ multiplex PCR, while TCRdb's copy carries only in-frame clones and drops some. The sample has approximately 110,000 clones, around 93% seen once. The specimen comprised peripheral blood, sampled 28 days after the second AZD1222 dose. Receptors originate from an adult who received the AZD1222 COVID-19 vaccine.

The chain is built from TRBV11-2 and TRBJ1-4; D remains ambiguous. The CDR3 covers 14 residues. Trimming removed 3 bases from V and 5 bases from J, with 10 bases in between. The germline V gene has CDR1 SGHAT and CDR2 FQNNGV. This CDR3 reads CASSLAQINEKLFF. Here the CDR3 DNA reads TGTGCCAGCAGCTTGGCACAAATAAATGAAAAACTGTTTTTT. The full variable domain, with the rest looked up from reference TRBV11-2 and TRBJ1-4, is EAGVAQSPRYKIIEKRQSVAFWCNPISGHATLYWYQQILGQGPKLLIQFQNNGVVDDSQLPKDRFSAERLKGVDSTLKIQPAKLEDSAVYLCASSLAQINEKLFFGSGTQLSVL.

This chain links TRBV5-6 with TRBJ1-5; TRBD1 agrees at 11 bases. Germline V gene data show CDR1 as SGHDT and CDR2 as YYEEEE. With V trimmed by 1 base and J by 9 bases, 3 bases remained unmatched. The CDR3 extends over 14 amino acids. CDR3 region: CASSLLDRGLPQHF. The CDR3 DNA sequence: TGTGCCAGCAGCTTGCTGGACAGGGGGCTGCCCCAGCATTTT.

The chain couples TRBV19 to TRBJ2-6, with D possibly matching TRBD1 (6 bases). Trimming cost V 4 bases and J 2 bases, with 21 bases left between them. Germline V gene sequence: CDR1 LNHDA, CDR2 SQIVND (reference sequence). This CDR3 is built from 19 residues. This CDR3 reads CASSTRPGTFEPGANVLTF. CDR3 DNA sequence: TGTGCCAGTAGTACCCGTCCCGGGACATTCGAACCTGGGGCCAACGTCCTGACTTTC.

The CDR3 coding sequence is TGCGCCAGCAGGGGGTCGCCGGGACAACCGGATGGCTACACCTTC. Amino acid sequence: CASRGSPGQPDGYTF. V and J are TRBV5-1 and TRBJ1-2; TRBD1 is a possible D gene (6 bases). V gave up 5 bases and J gave up 6 bases, with 20 bases separating them. CDR1 is SGHRS, CDR2 YFSETQ, per germline. The CDR3 is 15 amino acids.

The chain carries TRBV21-1 and TRBJ1-2. TRBV21-1 is a recognized pseudogene. The CDR3 loop spans 9 amino acids. The CDR3 DNA is TGTGCCACCCTCCCGGGCTACACCTTC. As protein: CATLPGYTF.

The gene calls are TRBV28 and TRBJ1-2; no clear D gene. Germline CDR1 is MDHEN and CDR2 is SYDVKM. The ends were cut back, 10 bases at V and 8 bases at J, with 14 bases in the middle. This CDR3 comprises 11 residues. The CDR3 protein is CATNRALGYTF. Here the CDR3 DNA reads TGTGCCACTAACCGGGCCCTGGGCTACACCTTC.

The chain employs TRBV27 and TRBJ1-6, with 7 bases that match TRBD1. This CDR3 comprises 14 residues. CDR1 MNHEY and CDR2 SMNVEV come from the germline V gene (reference sequence). The trim removed 4 bases at V and 13 bases at J, leaving 10 bases unmatched. The CDR3: CASSSTWARGPLHF. The CDR3 DNA reads TGTGCCAGCAGTTCCACCTGGGCCAGGGGGCCCCTCCACTTT.

This chain uses TRBV11-2 with TRBJ2-1; 13 positions match TRBD2. Germline V lookup: CDR1 SGHAT, CDR2 FQNNGV. The CDR3 is made up of 16 amino acids. J gave up 9 bases and V 5 bases, and 10 bases lay outside the gene matches. The CDR3 region has the DNA TGTGCCAGCAGCGGTACCGGGACTAGCGGGGCTGGTGAGCAGTTCTTC. Its translation: CASSGTGTSGAGEQFF.

V gene TRBV6-5 combines with J gene TRBJ1-2; TRBD1 aligns across 8 bases. Trimming cost V 6 bases and J 5 bases; bases outside gene matches: 11. CDR1 is MNHEY and CDR2 is SVGAGI in the germline V gene. The CDR3 runs 15 residues. The CDR3 nucleotides read TGTGCCAGCAGCCGACCTACAGGGGGAGATTATGGCTACACCTTC. This codes for CASSRPTGGDYGYTF.

The chain joins TRBV19 to TRBJ1-2; the D gene is possibly TRBD1 (5 bases). Trimming cost V 6 bases and J 4 bases, with 12 bases left between them. The CDR3 totals 13 residues. Germline assignment: CDR1 LNHDA and CDR2 SQIVND (reference sequence). The CDR3 nucleotides read TGTGCCAGTAGGTTGGTACAGGCCTATGGCTACACCTTC. Residues: CASRLVQAYGYTF.

Worth noting for this clone: The identical CDR3 is also encoded by other nucleotide sequences in the sample. V usage is TRBV5-1 and J usage is TRBJ2-1; a possible D gene is TRBD2 (6 bases). The CDR3 length is 15 residues. Per the germline V gene, CDR1 is SGHRS and CDR2 is YFSETQ. V lost 4 bases, J lost 4 bases, and 15 bases lay in between. CDR3 DNA sequence: TGCGCCAGCAGCCTATCCACGGAGGGGTACAATGAGCAGTTCTTC. Its protein product is CASSLSTEGYNEQFF.

The rearrangement uses TRBV27 and TRBJ1-6; D may be TRBD1 (5 bases). The CDR3 is 16 residues long. V lost 2 bases and J 3 bases, leaving 11 bases between the germline ends. Per the germline V gene, CDR1 is MNHEY and CDR2 is SMNVEV (reference sequence). The CDR3 region is CASSLQDRGYNSPLHF. As DNA, the CDR3 is TGTGCCAGCAGTTTACAAGACAGAGGCTATAATTCACCCCTCCACTTT.

The rearrangement joins TRBV5-4 to TRBJ1-4; 7 positions match TRBD1. CDR1 and CDR2 from the germline V gene are SGHNT and YYREEE (reference sequence). The CDR3 contains 14 residues. Trimming took 4 bases from V and 3 from J; bases not matched to a gene: 3. The chain's CDR3 is CASSLGTANEKLFF. The CDR3 DNA follows: TGTGCCAGCAGCCTAGGGACAGCTAATGAAAAACTGTTTTTT. The whole variable domain, filled in from reference TRBV5-4 and TRBJ1-4, reads ETGVTQSPTHLIKTRGQQVTLRCSSQSGHNTVSWYQQALGQGPQFIFQYYREEENGRGNFPPRFSGLQFPNYSSELNVNALELDDSALYLCASSLGTANEKLFFGSGTQLSVL.

This chain uses TRBV29-1 with TRBJ1-1; 8 nucleotides match TRBD1. V was clipped by 4 bases and J by 5 bases; unmatched bases: 9. The CDR3 totals 14 residues. Per germline, CDR1 SQVTM and CDR2 ANQGSEA. CDR3 sequence reads: CSVATQQGVTEAFF. The DNA of the CDR3 is TGCAGCGTTGCTACCCAACAGGGGGTGACTGAAGCTTTCTTT.

The chain couples TRBV28 to TRBJ2-7, with 10 positions matching TRBD1. The J segment lost 1 base and the V segment lost 4 bases, leaving 7 bases of the junction unmatched. Germline V lookup: CDR1 MDHEN, CDR2 SYDVKM. The CDR3 extends over 16 amino acids. In nucleotides, the CDR3 is TGTGCCAGCAGTTATGGGACAGGGGCCTTGTCCTACGAGCAGTACTTC. It is translated as CASSYGTGALSYEQYF.

This clone was recorded only once. J is TRBJ1-4 and V is TRBV28; D is undetermined. From germline, CDR1 is MDHEN and CDR2 SYDVKM. V dropped 5 bases and J dropped 4 bases, with 8 bases sitting between them. CDR3 size: 13 residues. The CDR3 loop reads CASSADGNEKLFF. The CDR3 coding sequence is TGTGCCAGCAGTGCGGACGGTAATGAAAAACTGTTTTTT.

The chain recombines TRBV19 with TRBJ2-3, with D tentatively TRBD2 (7 bases). CDR1 is LNHDA and CDR2 is SQIVND in the germline V gene (reference sequence). Deletions cut 8 bases from V and 4 bases from J, with 16 bases between. CDR3 size: 14 residues. The CDR3 nucleotides are TGTGCCAGTCAGGGGAGGGGCGCACCAGATACGCAGTATTTT. Its translation: CASQGRGAPDTQYF.

The chain couples TRBV28 to TRBJ1-6; no clear D. CDR1 is MDHEN, CDR2 SYDVKM, per germline. Trimming shortened V by 6 bases and J by 2 bases, and 11 bases separated the two germline ends. The CDR3 sequence is 15 residues long. The CDR3 region is CASRIAGTYNSPLHF. The CDR3 DNA follows: TGTGCCAGCAGAATTGCGGGGACCTATAATTCACCCCTCCACTTT.

The CDR3 here is CASSLGQGASGYTF. The DNA of the CDR3 is TGTGCCAGCAGCCTCGGACAGGGGGCTTCTGGCTACACCTTC. The chain is built from TRBV11-2 and TRBJ1-2; 11 bases fit TRBD1. The CDR3 runs to 14 residues. Germline loops: CDR1 SGHAT, CDR2 FQNNGV. Trimming took 5 bases from V and 7 from J; bases not matched to a gene: 6.

This clone was observed a few times. The chain recombines TRBV28 with TRBJ2-1; the D is unclear. The CDR3 runs to 11 residues. The V end lost 8 bases, the J end lost 7 bases, and 9 bases lay between the germline ends. Per germline, CDR1 MDHEN and CDR2 SYDVKM. The CDR3 sequence: CASSTLNEQFF. The CDR3 bases are TGTGCCAGCTCCACTTTAAATGAGCAGTTCTTC.

This clone was recorded only once. The gene calls are TRBV18 and TRBJ2-7, with TRBD2 as a possible D gene (6 bases). The V and J ends lost 3 bases and 3 bases respectively, with 12 bases between them. Germline values: CDR1 KGHSH, CDR2 LQKENI. This CDR3 is 14 amino acids long. CDR3 in DNA: TGTGCCAGCTCACCCCGACCGGAGGGCTACGAGCAGTACTTC. This sequence encodes CASSPRPEGYEQYF.

There are a few counts of this clone. CDR3 region: CASSRVMAPGNTIYF. The CDR3, as DNA: TGCGCCAGCAGCCGAGTGATGGCACCTGGAAACACCATATATTTT. This chain connects TRBV4-1 to TRBJ1-3, with D uncertain. Trimming removed 4 bases from V and 2 bases from J, with 12 bases in between. The CDR3 loop spans 15 amino acids. Looked up from germline, CDR1 is MGHRA and CDR2 is YSYEKL.

Here the CDR3 reads CASSQGQTTGELFF. CDR3 nucleotide sequence: TGTGCCAGCTCACAGGGACAGACGACCGGGGAGCTGTTTTTT. J is TRBJ2-2 and V is TRBV18; the match to TRBD1 covers 7 bases. The CDR3 is 14 residues long. The V gene's germline CDR1 is KGHSH and CDR2 LQKENI. With V trimmed by 4 bases and J by 5 bases, 4 bases remained unmatched.

This clone showed up just once. This sequence joins TRBV5-1 and TRBJ1-2, with D maybe TRBD1 (5 bases). From germline, CDR1 is SGHRS and CDR2 YFSETQ. The CDR3 is 14 amino acids. Trimming cost V 0 bases and J 5 bases, with 11 bases left between them. The CDR3 DNA reads TGCGCCAGCAGCTTGGCCGGGGCCATATATGGCTACACCTTC. Protein sequence: CASSLAGAIYGYTF.

The chain is built from TRBV28 and TRBJ2-7; either TRBD1 or TRBD2 may supply D (6 bases each). V lost 5 bases and J 7 bases, leaving 18 bases between the germline ends. The CDR3 totals 14 residues. Germline-derived CDR1 and CDR2 are MDHEN and SYDVKM. The chain's CDR3 is CASSLRPQGGEQYF. In nucleotides, the CDR3 is TGTGCCAGCAGTCTTCGGCCCCAAGGGGGGGAGCAGTACTTC.

This chain joins TRBV30 and TRBJ1-5, with D possibly matching TRBD1 (5 bases). This CDR3 is 15 amino acids long. Trimming shortened V by 1 base and J by 0 bases, and 10 bases separated the two germline ends. Germline values: CDR1 GTSNPN, CDR2 SVGIG (reference sequence). The CDR3 bases are TGTGCCTGGAGTGGACAGATCTATAGCAATCAGCCCCAGCATTTT. Encoded protein: CAWSGQIYSNQPQHF.

This clone was counted once. The gene calls are TRBV27 and TRBJ1-6; TRBD1 matches at 9 bases. Trimming at V came to 7 bases and at J to 6 bases, leaving 16 bases not matched to a gene. The CDR3 has 18 residues. CDR1 is MNHEY, CDR2 SMNVEV, per germline (reference sequence). The CDR3 bases are TGTGCCAGCACCTCGCAAAACAGGGGGCTATTTTTTAATTCACCCCTCCACTTT. Protein: CASTSQNRGLFFNSPLHF.